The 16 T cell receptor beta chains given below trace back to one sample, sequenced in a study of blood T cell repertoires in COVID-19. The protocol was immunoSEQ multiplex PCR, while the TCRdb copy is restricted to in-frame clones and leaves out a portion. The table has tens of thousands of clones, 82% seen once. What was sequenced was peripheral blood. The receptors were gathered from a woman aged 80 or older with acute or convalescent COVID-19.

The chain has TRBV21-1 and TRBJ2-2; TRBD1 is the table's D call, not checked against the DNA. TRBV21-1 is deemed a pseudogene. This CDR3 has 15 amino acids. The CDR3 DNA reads TGTGCCAGCAGCAAAGACCCAGGGAACACCGGGGAGCTGTTTTTT. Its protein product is CASSKDPGNTGELFF.

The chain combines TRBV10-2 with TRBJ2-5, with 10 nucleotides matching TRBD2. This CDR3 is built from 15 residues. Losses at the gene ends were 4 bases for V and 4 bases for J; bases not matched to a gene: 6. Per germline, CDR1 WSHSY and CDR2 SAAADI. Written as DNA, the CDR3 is TGCGCCAGCAGTGCGGTCAGCGGGGGGGCAGAGACCCAGTACTTC. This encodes CASSAVSGGAETQYF.

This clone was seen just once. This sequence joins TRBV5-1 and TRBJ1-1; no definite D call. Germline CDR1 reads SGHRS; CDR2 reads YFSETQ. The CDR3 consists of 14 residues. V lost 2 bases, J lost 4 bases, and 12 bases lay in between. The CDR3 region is CASSLEILGTEAFF. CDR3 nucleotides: TGCGCCAGCAGCTTAGAAATCCTCGGCACTGAAGCTTTCTTT.

The CDR3 loop reads CASSLYAGLSMNTEAFF. In DNA, the CDR3 is TGTGCCAGCAGCTTATATGCAGGGCTGTCGATGAACACTGAAGCTTTCTTT. The chain is built from TRBV7-9 and TRBJ1-1, with a weak D call TRBD1 (5 bases). Between the trimmed V and J ends, which lost 2 bases and 0 bases, there was a span of 16 bases. CDR3 length equals 17 residues. Germline values: CDR1 SEHNR, CDR2 FQNEAQ (reference sequence).

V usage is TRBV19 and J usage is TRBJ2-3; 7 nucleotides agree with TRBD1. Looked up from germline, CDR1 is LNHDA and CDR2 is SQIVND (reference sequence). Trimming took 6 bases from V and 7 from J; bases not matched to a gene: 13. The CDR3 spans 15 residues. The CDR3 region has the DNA TGTGCCAGTAGCGAGACACTATTAGGGGGCAATACGCAGTATTTT. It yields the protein CASSETLLGGNTQYF.

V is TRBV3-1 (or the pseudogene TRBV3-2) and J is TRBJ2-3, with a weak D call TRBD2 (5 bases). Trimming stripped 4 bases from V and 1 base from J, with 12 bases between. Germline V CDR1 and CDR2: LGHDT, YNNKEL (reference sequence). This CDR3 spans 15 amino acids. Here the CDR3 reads CASSPSGPGTDTQYF. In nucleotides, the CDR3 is TGTGCCAGCAGCCCGAGCGGCCCCGGCACAGATACGCAGTATTTT.

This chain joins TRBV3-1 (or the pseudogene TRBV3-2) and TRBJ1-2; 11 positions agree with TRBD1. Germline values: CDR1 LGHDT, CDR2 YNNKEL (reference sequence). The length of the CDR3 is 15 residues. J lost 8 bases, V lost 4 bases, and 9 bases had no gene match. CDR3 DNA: TGTGCCAGCAGCCCTCCGGTAGGGACAGGGGGGGGCTACACCTTC. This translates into CASSPPVGTGGGYTF.

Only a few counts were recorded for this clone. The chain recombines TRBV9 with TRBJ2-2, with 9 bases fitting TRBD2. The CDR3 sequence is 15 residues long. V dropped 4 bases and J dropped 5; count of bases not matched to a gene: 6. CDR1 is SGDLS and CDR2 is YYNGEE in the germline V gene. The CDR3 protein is CASSPRTSVTGELFF. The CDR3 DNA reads TGTGCCAGCAGCCCTCGGACTAGCGTGACCGGGGAGCTGTTTTTT. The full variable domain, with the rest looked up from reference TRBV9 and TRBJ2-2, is DSGVTQTPKHLITATGQRVTLRCSPRSGDLSVYWYQQSLDQGLQFLIQYYNGEERAKGNILERFSAQQFPDLHSELNLSSLELGDSALYFCASSPRTSVTGELFFGEGSRLTVL.

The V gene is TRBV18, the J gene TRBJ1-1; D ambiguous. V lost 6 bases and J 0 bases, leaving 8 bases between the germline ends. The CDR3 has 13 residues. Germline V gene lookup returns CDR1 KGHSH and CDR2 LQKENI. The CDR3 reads CASSSTMNTEAFF. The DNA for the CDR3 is TGTGCCAGCTCCTCGACTATGAACACTGAAGCTTTCTTT.

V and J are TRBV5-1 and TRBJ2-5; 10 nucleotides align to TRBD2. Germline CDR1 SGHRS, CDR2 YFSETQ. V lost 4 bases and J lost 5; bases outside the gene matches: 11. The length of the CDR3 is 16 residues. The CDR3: CASSPVAGGLHETQYF. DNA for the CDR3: TGCGCCAGCAGCCCTGTAGCGGGGGGACTACACGAGACCCAGTACTTC.

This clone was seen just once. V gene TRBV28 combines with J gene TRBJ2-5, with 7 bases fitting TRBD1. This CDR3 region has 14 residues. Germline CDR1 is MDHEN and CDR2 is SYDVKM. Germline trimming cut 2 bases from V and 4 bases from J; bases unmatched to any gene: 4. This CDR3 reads CASSLVTGPETQYF. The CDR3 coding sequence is TGTGCCAGCAGTTTAGTGACAGGGCCAGAGACCCAGTACTTC.

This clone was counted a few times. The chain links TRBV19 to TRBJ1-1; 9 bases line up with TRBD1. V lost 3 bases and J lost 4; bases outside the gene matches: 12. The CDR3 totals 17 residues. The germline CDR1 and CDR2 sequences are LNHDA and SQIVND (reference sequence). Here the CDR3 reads CASSIADRGPSGTEAFF. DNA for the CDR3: TGTGCCAGTAGTATCGCGGACAGGGGACCGTCGGGCACTGAAGCTTTCTTT.

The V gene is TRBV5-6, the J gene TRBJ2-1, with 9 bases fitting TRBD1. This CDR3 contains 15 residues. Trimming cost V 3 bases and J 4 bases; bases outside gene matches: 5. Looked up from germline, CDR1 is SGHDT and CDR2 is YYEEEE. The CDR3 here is CASSYSGTGYNEQFF. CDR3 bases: TGTGCCAGCAGCTATTCCGGGACAGGGTACAATGAGCAGTTCTTC.

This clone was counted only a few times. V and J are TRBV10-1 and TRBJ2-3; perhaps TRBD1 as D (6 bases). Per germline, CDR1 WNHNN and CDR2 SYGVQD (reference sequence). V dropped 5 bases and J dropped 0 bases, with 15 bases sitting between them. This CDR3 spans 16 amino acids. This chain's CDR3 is CASSHMGHSSTDTQYF. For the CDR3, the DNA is TGCGCCAGCAGTCATATGGGACATTCAAGCACAGATACGCAGTATTTT.

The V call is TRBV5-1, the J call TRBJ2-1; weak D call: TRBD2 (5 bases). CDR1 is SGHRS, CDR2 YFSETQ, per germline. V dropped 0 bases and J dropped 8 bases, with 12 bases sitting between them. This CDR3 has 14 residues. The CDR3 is CASSLEDSRDEQFF. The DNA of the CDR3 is TGCGCCAGCAGCTTGGAGGACTCTCGCGATGAGCAGTTCTTC. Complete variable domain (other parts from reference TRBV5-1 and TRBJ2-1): KAGVTQTPRYLIKTRGQQVTLSCSPISGHRSVSWYQQTPGQGLQFLFEYFSETQRNKGNFPGRFSGRQFSNSRSEMNVSTLELGDSALYLCASSLEDSRDEQFFGPGTRLTVL.

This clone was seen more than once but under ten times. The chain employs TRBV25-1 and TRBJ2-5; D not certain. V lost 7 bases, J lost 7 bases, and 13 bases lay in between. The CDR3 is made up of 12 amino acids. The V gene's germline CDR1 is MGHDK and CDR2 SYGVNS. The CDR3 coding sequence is TGTGCCAGCACAGACACGGTAGGGACCCAGTACTTC. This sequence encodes CASTDTVGTQYF.